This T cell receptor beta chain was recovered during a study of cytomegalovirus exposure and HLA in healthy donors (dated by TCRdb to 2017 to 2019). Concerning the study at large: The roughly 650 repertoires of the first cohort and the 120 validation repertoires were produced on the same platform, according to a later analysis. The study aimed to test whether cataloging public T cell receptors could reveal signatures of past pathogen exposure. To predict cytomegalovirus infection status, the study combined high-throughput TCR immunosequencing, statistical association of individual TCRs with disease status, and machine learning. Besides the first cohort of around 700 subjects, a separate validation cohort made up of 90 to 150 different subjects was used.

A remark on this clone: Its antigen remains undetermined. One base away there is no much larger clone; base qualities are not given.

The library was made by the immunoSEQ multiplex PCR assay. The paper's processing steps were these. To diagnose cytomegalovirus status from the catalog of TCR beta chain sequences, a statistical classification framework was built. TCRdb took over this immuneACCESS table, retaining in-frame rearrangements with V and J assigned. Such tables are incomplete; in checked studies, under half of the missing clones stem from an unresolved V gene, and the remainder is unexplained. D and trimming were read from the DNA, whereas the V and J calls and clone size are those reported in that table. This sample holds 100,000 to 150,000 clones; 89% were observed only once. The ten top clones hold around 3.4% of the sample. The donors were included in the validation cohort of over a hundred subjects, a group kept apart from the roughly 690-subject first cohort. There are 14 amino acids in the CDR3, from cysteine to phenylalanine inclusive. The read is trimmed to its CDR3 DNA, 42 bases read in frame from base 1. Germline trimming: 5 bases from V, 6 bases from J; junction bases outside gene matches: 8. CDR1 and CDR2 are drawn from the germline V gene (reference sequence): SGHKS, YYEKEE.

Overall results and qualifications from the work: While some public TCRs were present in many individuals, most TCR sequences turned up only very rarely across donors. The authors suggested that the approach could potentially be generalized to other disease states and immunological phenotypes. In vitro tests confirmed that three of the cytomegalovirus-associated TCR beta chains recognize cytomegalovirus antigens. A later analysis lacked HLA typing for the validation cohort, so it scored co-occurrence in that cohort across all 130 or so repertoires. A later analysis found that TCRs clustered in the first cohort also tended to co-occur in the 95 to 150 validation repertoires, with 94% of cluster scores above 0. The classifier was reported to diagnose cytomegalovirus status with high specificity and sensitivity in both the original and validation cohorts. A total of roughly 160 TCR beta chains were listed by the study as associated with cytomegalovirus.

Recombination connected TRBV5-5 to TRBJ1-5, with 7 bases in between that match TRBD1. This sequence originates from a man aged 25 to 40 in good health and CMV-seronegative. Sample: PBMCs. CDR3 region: CASSLTGQSQPQHF. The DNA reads TGTGCCAGCAGTCTGACAGGGCAGAGTCAGCCCCAGCATTTT.